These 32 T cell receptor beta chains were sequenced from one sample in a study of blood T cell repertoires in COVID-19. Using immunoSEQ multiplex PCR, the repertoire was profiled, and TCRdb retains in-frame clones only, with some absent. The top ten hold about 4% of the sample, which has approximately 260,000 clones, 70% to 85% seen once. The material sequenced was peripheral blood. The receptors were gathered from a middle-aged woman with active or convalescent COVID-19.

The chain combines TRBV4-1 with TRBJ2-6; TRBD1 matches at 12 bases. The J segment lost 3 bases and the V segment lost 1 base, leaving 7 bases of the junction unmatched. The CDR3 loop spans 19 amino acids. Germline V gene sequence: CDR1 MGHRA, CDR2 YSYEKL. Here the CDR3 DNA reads TGCGCCAGCAGCCAAGGGAGGGGGGACAGGGGGCATGGGGCCAACGTCCTGACTTTC. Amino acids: CASSQGRGDRGHGANVLTF.

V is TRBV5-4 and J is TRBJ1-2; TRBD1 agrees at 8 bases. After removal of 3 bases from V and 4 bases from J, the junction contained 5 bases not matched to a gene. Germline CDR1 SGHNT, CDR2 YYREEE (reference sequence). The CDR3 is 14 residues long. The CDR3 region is CASSSGQGGYGYTF. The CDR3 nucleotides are TGTGCCAGCAGCTCCGGACAGGGCGGCTATGGCTACACCTTC.

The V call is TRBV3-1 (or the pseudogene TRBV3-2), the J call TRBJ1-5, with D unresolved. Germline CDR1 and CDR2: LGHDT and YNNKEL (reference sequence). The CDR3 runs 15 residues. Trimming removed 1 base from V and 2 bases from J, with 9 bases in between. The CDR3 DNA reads TGTGCCAGCAGCCAAGGCGTTGGAGGCAATCAGCCCCAGCATTTT. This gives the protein CASSQGVGGNQPQHF.

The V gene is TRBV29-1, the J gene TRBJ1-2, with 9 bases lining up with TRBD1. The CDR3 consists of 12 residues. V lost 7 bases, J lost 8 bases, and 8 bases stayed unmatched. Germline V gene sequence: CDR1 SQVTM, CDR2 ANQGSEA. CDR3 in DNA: TGCAGCGCCGTGGGGACAGGGCCCGGCTACACCTTC. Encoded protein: CSAVGTGPGYTF.

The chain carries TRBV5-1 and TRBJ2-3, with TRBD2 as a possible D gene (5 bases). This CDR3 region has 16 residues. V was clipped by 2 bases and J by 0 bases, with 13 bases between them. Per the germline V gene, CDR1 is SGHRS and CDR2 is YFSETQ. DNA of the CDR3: TGCGCCAGCAGCTTATCCGGGATCACTAGCACAGATACGCAGTATTTT. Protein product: CASSLSGITSTDTQYF.

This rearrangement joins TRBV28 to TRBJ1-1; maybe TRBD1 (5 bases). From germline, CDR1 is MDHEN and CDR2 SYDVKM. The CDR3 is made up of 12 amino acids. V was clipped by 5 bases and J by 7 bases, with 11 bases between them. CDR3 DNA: TGTGCCAGCAGTGGAGGGGCGGGTGAAGCTTTCTTT. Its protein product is CASSGGAGEAFF.

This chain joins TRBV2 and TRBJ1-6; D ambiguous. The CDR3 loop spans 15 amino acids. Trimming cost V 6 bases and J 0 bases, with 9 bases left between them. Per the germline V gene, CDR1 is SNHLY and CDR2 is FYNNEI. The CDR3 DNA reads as TGTGCCAGCAGGCAGGAAAGCTCCTATAATTCACCCCTCCACTTT. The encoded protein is CASRQESSYNSPLHF.

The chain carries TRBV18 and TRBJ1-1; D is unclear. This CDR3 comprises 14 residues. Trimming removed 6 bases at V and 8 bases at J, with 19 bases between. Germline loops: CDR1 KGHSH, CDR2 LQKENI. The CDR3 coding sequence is TGTGCCAGCTCCCCCGCGAGGCGTGGAATCGAAGCTTTCTTT. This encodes CASSPARRGIEAFF.

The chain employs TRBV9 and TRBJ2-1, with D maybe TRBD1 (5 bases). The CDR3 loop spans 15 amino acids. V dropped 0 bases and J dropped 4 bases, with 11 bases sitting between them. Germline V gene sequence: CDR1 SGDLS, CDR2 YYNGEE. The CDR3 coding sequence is TGTGCCAGCAGCGTAGAGGGGTCCGTATACAATGAGCAGTTCTTC. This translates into CASSVEGSVYNEQFF.

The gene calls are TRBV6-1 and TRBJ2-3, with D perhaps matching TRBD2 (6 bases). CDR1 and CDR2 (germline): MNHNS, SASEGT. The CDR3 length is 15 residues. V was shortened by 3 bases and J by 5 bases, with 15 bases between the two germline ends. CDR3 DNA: TGTGCCAGCAGTGAGACCTGGGACTTTGGAGATACGCAGTATTTT. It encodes CASSETWDFGDTQYF.

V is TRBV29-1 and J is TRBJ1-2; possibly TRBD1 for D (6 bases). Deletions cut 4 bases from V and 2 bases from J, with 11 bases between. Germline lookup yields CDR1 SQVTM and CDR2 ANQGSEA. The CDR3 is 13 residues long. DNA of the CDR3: TGCAGCGTTGCCCAGGGGAGAAACTATGGCTACACCTTC. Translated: CSVAQGRNYGYTF.

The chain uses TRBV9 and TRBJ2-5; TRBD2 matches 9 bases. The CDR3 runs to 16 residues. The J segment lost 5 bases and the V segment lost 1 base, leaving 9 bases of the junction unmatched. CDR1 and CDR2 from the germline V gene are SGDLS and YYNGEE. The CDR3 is CASSVYAAGGLETQYF. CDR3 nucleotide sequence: TGTGCCAGCAGCGTATACGCAGCGGGGGGCCTGGAGACCCAGTACTTC.

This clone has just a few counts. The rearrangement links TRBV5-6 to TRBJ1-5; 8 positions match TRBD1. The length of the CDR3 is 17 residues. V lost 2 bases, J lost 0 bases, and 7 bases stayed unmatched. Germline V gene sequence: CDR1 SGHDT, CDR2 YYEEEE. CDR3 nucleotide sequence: TGTGCCAGCAGCTTACGGACAGGGAGGTATAGCAATCAGCCCCAGCATTTT. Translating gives CASSLRTGRYSNQPQHF.

CDR3 nucleotides: TGTGCCTGGAGTGTACAGAACAGGGAAGAGACCCAGTACTTC. Amino acids: CAWSVQNREETQYF. The chain uses TRBV30 and TRBJ2-5, with a weak D call TRBD1 (6 bases). The germline CDR1 and CDR2 sequences are GTSNPN and SVGIG (reference sequence). The CDR3 sequence is 14 residues long. V gave up 0 bases and J gave up 3 bases, with 11 bases separating them.

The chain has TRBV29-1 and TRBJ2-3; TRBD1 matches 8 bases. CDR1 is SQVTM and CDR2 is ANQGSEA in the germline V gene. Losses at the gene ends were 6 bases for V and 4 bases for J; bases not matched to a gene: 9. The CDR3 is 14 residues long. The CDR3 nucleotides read TGCAGCGTCTTACAGGGGGTGGTATCAGATACGCAGTATTTT. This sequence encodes CSVLQGVVSDTQYF.

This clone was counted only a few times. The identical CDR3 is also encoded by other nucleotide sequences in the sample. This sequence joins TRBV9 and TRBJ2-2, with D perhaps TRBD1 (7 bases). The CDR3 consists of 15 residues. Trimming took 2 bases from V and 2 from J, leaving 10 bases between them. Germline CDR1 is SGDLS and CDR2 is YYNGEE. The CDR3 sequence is CASSVQGGNTGELFF. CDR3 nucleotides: TGTGCCAGCAGCGTTCAGGGGGGTAACACCGGGGAGCTGTTTTTT.

CDR3 coding DNA: TGTGCCAGCAGCCCGGATTACCAGGGGCCCCAGCATTTT. Its protein product is CASSPDYQGPQHF. The chain carries TRBV11-2 and TRBJ1-5; possible D gene TRBD1, 5 bases. The CDR3 is 13 amino acids. Trimming cost V 5 bases and J 9 bases, with 14 bases left between them. Germline assignment: CDR1 SGHAT and CDR2 FQNNGV.

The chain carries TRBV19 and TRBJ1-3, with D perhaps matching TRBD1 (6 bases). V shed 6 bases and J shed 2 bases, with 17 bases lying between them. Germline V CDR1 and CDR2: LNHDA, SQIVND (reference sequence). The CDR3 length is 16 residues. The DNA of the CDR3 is TGTGCCAGTAGCCCATTTACAGGGAGTCCTGGAAACACCATATATTTT. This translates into CASSPFTGSPGNTIYF.

This CDR3 is CASSLVGQGGNEQFF. The CDR3 DNA reads TGTGCCAGCAGCTTGGTCGGCCAGGGGGGCAATGAGCAGTTCTTC. The rearrangement joins TRBV5-6 to TRBJ2-1, with a possible D match to TRBD1 (7 bases). Per the germline V gene, CDR1 is SGHDT and CDR2 is YYEEEE. The CDR3 sequence is 15 residues long. Trimming pared 0 bases from V and 6 bases from J, leaving 13 bases between.

The CDR3 is CASRDLTGGADTQYF. The CDR3 coding sequence is TGTGCCAGTAGGGATCTGACAGGGGGCGCAGATACGCAGTATTTT. This chain links TRBV19 with TRBJ2-3; 10 bases are a match to TRBD1. Germline V gene sequence: CDR1 LNHDA, CDR2 SQIVND (reference sequence). The length of the CDR3 is 15 residues. The V gene end was trimmed by 6 bases and the J gene end by 4 bases; junction bases not matched to a gene: 7. Variable domain in full (rest from reference TRBV19 and TRBJ2-3): DGGITQSPKYLFRKEGQNVTLSCEQNLNHDAMYWYRQDPGQGLRLIYYSQIVNDFQKGDIAEGYSVSREKKESFPLTVTSAQKNPTAFYLCASRDLTGGADTQYFGPGTRLTVL.

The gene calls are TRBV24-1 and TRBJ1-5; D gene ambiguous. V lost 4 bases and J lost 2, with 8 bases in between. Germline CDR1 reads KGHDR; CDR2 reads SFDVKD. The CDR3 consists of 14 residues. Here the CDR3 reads CATSEGEGNQPQHF. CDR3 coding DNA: TGTGCCACCAGTGAGGGAGAAGGCAATCAGCCCCAGCATTTT.

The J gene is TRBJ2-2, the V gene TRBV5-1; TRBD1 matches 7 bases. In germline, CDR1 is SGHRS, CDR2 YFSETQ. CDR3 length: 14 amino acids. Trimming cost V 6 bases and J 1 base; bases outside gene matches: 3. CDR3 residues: CASKGTENTGELFF. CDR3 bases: TGCGCCAGCAAGGGGACAGAGAACACCGGGGAGCTGTTTTTT. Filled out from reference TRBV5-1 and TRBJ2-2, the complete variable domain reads KAGVTQTPRYLIKTRGQQVTLSCSPISGHRSVSWYQQTPGQGLQFLFEYFSETQRNKGNFPGRFSGRQFSNSRSEMNVSTLELGDSALYLCASKGTENTGELFFGEGSRLTVL.

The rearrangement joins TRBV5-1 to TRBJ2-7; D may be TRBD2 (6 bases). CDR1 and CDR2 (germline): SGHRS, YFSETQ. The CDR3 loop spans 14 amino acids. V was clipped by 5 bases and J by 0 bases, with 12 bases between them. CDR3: CASRGTLSSYEQYF. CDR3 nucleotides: TGCGCCAGCAGGGGGACTCTGAGCTCCTACGAGCAGTACTTC.

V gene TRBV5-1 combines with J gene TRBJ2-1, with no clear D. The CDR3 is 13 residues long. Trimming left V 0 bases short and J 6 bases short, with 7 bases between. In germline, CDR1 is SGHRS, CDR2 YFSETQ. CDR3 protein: CASSLGPSNEQFF. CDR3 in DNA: TGCGCCAGCAGCTTGGGTCCGAGCAATGAGCAGTTCTTC.

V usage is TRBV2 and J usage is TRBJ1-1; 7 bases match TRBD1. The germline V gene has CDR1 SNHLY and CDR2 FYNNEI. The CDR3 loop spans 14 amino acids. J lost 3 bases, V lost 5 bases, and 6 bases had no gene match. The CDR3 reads CASSLARGDTEAFF. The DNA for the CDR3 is TGTGCCAGCAGTCTTGCCAGGGGGGACACTGAAGCTTTCTTT. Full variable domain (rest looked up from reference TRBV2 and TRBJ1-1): EPEVTQTPSHQVTQMGQEVILRCVPISNHLYFYWYRQILGQKVEFLVSFYNNEISEKSEIFDDQFSVERPDGSNFTLKIRSTKLEDSAMYFCASSLARGDTEAFFGQGTRLTVV.

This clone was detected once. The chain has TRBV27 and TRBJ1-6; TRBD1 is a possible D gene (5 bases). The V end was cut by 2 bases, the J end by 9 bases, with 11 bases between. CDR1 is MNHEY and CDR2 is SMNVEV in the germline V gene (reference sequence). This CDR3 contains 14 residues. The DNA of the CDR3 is TGTGCCAGCAGTTTAGGCAGGGCGAGTTCACCCCTCCACTTT. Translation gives CASSLGRASSPLHF.

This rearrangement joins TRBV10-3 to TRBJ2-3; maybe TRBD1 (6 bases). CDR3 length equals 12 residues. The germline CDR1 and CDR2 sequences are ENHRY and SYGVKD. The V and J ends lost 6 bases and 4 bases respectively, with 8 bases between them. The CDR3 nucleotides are TGTGCCATCAGCCCAGGGGCAGATACGCAGTATTTT. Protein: CAISPGADTQYF.

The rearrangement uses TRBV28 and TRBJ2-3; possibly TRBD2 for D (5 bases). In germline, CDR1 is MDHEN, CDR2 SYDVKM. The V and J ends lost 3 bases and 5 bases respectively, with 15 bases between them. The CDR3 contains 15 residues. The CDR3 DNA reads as TGTGCCAGCAGTTTCGCATCACGGGGTAAAGATACGCAGTATTTT. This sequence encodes CASSFASRGKDTQYF.

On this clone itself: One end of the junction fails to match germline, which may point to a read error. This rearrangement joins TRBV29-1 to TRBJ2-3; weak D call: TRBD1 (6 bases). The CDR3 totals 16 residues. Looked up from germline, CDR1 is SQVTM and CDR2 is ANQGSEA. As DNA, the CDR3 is TGCAGCGTTGAGGTCCAGGGGTATTCGGGCACAGATACACAGTATTTT. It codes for CSVEVQGYSGTDTQYF.

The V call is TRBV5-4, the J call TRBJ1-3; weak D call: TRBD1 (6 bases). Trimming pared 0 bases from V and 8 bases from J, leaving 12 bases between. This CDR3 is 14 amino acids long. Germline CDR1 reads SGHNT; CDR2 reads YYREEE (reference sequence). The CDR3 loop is CASSLEQGGHTIYF. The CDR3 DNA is TGTGCCAGCAGCTTGGAACAGGGTGGTCACACCATATATTTT.

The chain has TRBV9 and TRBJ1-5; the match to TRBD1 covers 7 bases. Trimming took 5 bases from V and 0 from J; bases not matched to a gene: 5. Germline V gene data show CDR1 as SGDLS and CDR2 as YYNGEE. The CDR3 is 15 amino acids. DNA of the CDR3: TGTGCCAGCAGGAGTGGGACAGATAGCAATCAGCCCCAGCATTTT. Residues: CASRSGTDSNQPQHF.

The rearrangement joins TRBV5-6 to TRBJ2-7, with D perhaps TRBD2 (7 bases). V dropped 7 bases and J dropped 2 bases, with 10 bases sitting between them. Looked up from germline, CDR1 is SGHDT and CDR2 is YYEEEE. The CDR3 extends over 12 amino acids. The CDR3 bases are TGTGCCAGCGGGAGGGGGACCTACGAGCAGTACTTC. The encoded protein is CASGRGTYEQYF.